The T cell receptor beta chain under discussion was sequenced for a study of T cell repertoires in cytomegalovirus infection. Each CDR3 protein gets one entry after TCRdb re-called the reads with MiXCR. The profile shows some 700,000 distinct CDR3 sequences, about a third of them singletons. The table lists this clonotype with a few counts. The CDR3 contains 16 residues. Germline trimming cut 5 bases from V and 1 base from J; bases unmatched to any gene: 7. CDR1 MDHEN and CDR2 SYDVKM come from the germline V gene. Sequencing used PBMCs. The chain combines TRBV28 with TRBJ2-3; TRBD2 agrees at 9 bases. The receptor was isolated from a human donor in good health (CMV status not recorded). Some clones in this sample may be carry-over from other donors' samples. The CDR3 protein is CASSRLAEDRTDTQYF. CDR3 nucleotide sequence: TGTGCCAGCAGTCGACTAGCGGAAGACCGCACAGATACGCAGTATTTT.